What follows are 25 T cell receptor beta chains derived from one specimen sequenced in a study of blood T cell repertoires in COVID-19. TCRdb keeps only in-frame clones here, not all; method: immunoSEQ multiplex PCR. The data contain approximately 66,000 clones, about 90% of them singletons. Sequenced material: peripheral blood. These receptors originate from a woman aged 50 to 60 with active or convalescent COVID-19.

The CDR3 loop reads CAWTDRGGTEAFF. CDR3 bases: TGTGCCTGGACCGACAGGGGAGGGACTGAAGCTTTCTTT. J is TRBJ1-1 and V is TRBV30, with 8 bases fitting TRBD1. Germline CDR1 and CDR2: GTSNPN and SVGIG (reference sequence). V lost 4 bases to trimming and J lost 5 bases; unmatched junction nucleotides: 6. The CDR3 consists of 13 residues.

The chain couples TRBV21-1 to TRBJ2-1; the table names TRBD2, a call not compared with the DNA. TRBV21-1 is marked as a pseudogene. The CDR3 spans 17 residues. CDR3 in amino acids: CASSNYGWLAGTNEQFF. Written as DNA, the CDR3 is TGTGCCAGCAGCAACTACGGGTGGCTAGCGGGAACAAATGAGCAGTTCTTC.

The gene calls are TRBV6-5 and TRBJ1-2, with D perhaps TRBD1 (5 bases). Germline V CDR1 and CDR2: MNHEY, SVGAGI. The CDR3 spans 14 residues. Here the CDR3 DNA reads TGTGCTACCACAGGCTGGGGCAGGGACTATGGCTACACCTTC. As protein: CATTGWGRDYGYTF.

The J gene is TRBJ1-3, the V gene TRBV6-6, with D possibly TRBD1 on 6 matching bases. This CDR3 spans 15 amino acids. The germline CDR1 and CDR2 sequences are MNHNY and SVGAGI (reference sequence). Trimming left V 6 bases short and J 4 bases short, with 16 bases between. CDR3 sequence reads: CASRTATGSGNTIYF. The CDR3 DNA follows: TGTGCCAGCAGGACCGCGACAGGTTCGGGAAACACCATATATTTT.

V is TRBV7-8 and J is TRBJ2-1, with D perhaps matching TRBD2 (6 bases). CDR3 length: 15 residues. The V gene lost 1 base and the J gene lost 9 bases, with 16 bases spanning the gap. Germline CDR1 reads SGHVS; CDR2 reads FQNEAQ. The CDR3 sequence: CASSLGLRTILEQFF. The CDR3, as DNA: TGTGCCAGCAGCTTAGGTCTTCGGACTATCCTTGAGCAGTTCTTC.

V usage is TRBV3-1 (or the pseudogene TRBV3-2) and J usage is TRBJ2-6; D is ambiguous. Germline V CDR1 and CDR2: LGHDT, YNNKEL (reference sequence). The CDR3 contains 14 residues. The V end was cut by 8 bases, the J end by 1 base, with 9 bases between. The CDR3 nucleotides are TGTGCCAGCTCTGAGAGATCTGGGGCCAACGTCCTGACTTTC. This encodes CASSERSGANVLTF.

This clone has only one observation. This rearrangement joins TRBV6-5 to TRBJ2-7; D is perhaps TRBD1 (5 bases). Germline lookup yields CDR1 MNHEY and CDR2 SVGAGI. The CDR3 extends over 14 amino acids. Trimming removed 4 bases from V and 0 bases from J, with 10 bases in between. The CDR3, as DNA: TGTGCCAGCAGTTTCGGCAGGGCCTCCTACGAGCAGTACTTC. Translated, it gives CASSFGRASYEQYF.

The V call is TRBV5-8, the J call TRBJ2-7; 7 bases agree with TRBD1. The CDR3 runs 15 residues. Germline V gene sequence: CDR1 SGHTS, CDR2 YDEGEE. Losses at the gene ends were 4 bases for V and 5 bases for J; bases not matched to a gene: 12. The CDR3 nucleotides read TGTGCCAGCAGCCCTCCTTTCCTGGACAGGAACGAGCAGTACTTC. This translates into CASSPPFLDRNEQYF.

The V and J genes are TRBV29-1 and TRBJ1-2, with D tentatively TRBD1 (5 bases). Between the trimmed V and J ends, which lost 2 bases and 8 bases, there was a span of 18 bases. CDR1 and CDR2 (germline): SQVTM, ANQGSEA. The CDR3 runs to 14 residues. The DNA of the CDR3 is TGCAGCGTTGAACTCACGCGGGGCGCGAGGGGCTACACCTTC. The encoded protein is CSVELTRGARGYTF.

CDR3 bases: TGTGCCAGCAGCGCCTCCGCATCGGGAGGGGACGAGCAGTACTTC. Amino acids: CASSASASGGDEQYF. The chain joins TRBV9 to TRBJ2-7; 8 bases are a match to TRBD2. The germline CDR1 and CDR2 sequences are SGDLS and YYNGEE. V lost 3 bases to trimming and J lost 5 bases; unmatched junction nucleotides: 10. The CDR3 spans 15 residues.

The chain couples TRBV7-2 to TRBJ2-3, with 8 bases lining up with TRBD2. Per the germline V gene, CDR1 is SGHTA and CDR2 is FQGNSA. J was trimmed by 0 bases and V by 5 bases; bases with no gene match: 10. The length of the CDR3 is 17 residues. In nucleotides, the CDR3 is TGTGCCAGCAGCCCCCCCCGGGAGGGCCCTAGCACAGATACGCAGTATTTT. Translation: CASSPPREGPSTDTQYF.

This clone occurred a few times. The CDR3 reads CASSADRGDGYTF. CDR3 bases: TGTGCCAGCAGCGCGGACAGGGGGGATGGCTACACCTTC. V is TRBV11-2 and J is TRBJ1-2; 10 bases agree with TRBD1. The CDR3 has 13 amino acids. J lost 6 bases, V lost 5 bases, and 3 bases had no gene match. The V gene's germline CDR1 is SGHAT and CDR2 FQNNGV.

The J gene is TRBJ2-7, the V gene TRBV11-1; D is uncertain. This CDR3 has 15 amino acids. Germline V gives CDR1 SGHAT, CDR2 FQDESV (reference sequence). Trimming pared 5 bases from V and 0 bases from J, leaving 14 bases between. CDR3 region: CASSHEAAASYEQYF. The CDR3 nucleotides read TGTGCCAGCAGCCACGAGGCGGCCGCCTCCTACGAGCAGTACTTC.

The chain couples TRBV5-4 to TRBJ1-2; 8 nucleotides match TRBD1. There are 14 residues in the CDR3. Trimming cost V 2 bases and J 7 bases; bases outside gene matches: 7. Germline V gives CDR1 SGHNT, CDR2 YYREEE (reference sequence). CDR3 sequence (DNA): TGTGCCAGCAGCTTCGACAGGGGAGTAGGTGGCTACACCTTC. It codes for CASSFDRGVGGYTF.

The chain employs TRBV18 and TRBJ2-1; 7 bases match TRBD2. In germline, CDR1 is KGHSH, CDR2 LQKENI. With V trimmed by 2 bases and J by 0 bases, 1 base remained unmatched. The CDR3 is made up of 15 amino acids. CDR3 in amino acids: CASSPGGSSYNEQFF. CDR3 DNA: TGTGCCAGCTCACCAGGCGGGAGCTCCTACAATGAGCAGTTCTTC.

The chain carries TRBV19 and TRBJ1-4; D uncertain. Germline V gives CDR1 LNHDA, CDR2 SQIVND (reference sequence). This CDR3 is 16 amino acids long. V shed 3 bases and J shed 8 bases, with 19 bases lying between them. The CDR3 reads CASSMSLLGLREKLFF. In DNA form, the CDR3 reads TGTGCCAGTAGTATGAGCCTCCTAGGATTAAGGGAAAAACTGTTTTTT.

V is TRBV7-3 and J is TRBJ2-4, with 7 bases lining up with TRBD2. The CDR3 runs 16 residues. Losses at the gene ends were 2 bases for V and 3 bases for J; bases not matched to a gene: 7. Germline V gene sequence: CDR1 SGHTA, CDR2 FQGTGA. CDR3 sequence: CASSLGPGRDKNIQYF. Written as DNA, the CDR3 is TGTGCCAGCAGCTTAGGGCCGGGGAGGGACAAAAACATTCAGTACTTC.

The rearrangement joins TRBV30 to TRBJ2-5; a weak D match, TRBD1 (6 bases). Trimming cost V 2 bases and J 2 bases, with 12 bases left between them. Germline CDR1 reads GTSNPN; CDR2 reads SVGIG (reference sequence). The CDR3 extends over 14 amino acids. The CDR3 sequence: CAWSRGGGQETQYF. The CDR3 nucleotides are TGTGCCTGGAGTCGAGGGGGTGGACAAGAGACCCAGTACTTC.

CDR3: CATSRGSFSFGRRGNEQFF. The CDR3 DNA is TGTGCCACCAGCAGAGGATCTTTTAGTTTCGGGAGACGGGGCAATGAGCAGTTCTTC. The chain is built from TRBV15 and TRBJ2-1, with a possible D match to TRBD2 (6 bases). Germline-derived CDR1 and CDR2 are LNHNV and YYDKDF (reference sequence). The CDR3 length is 19 residues. V lost 1 base and J lost 6, with 25 bases in between.

V gene TRBV13 combines with J gene TRBJ2-3, with D possibly TRBD1 on 6 matching bases. This CDR3 has 15 amino acids. Trimming stripped 5 bases from V and 3 bases from J, with 15 bases between. Germline lookup yields CDR1 PRHDT and CDR2 FYEKMQ (reference sequence). For the CDR3, the DNA is TGTGCCAGCAGCCCAGGGACACGAGGGACAGATACGCAGTATTTT. Residues: CASSPGTRGTDTQYF.

The V call is TRBV10-2, the J call TRBJ2-7; 11 bases are shared with TRBD1. The CDR3 sequence is 15 residues long. Trimming at V came to 0 bases and at J to 3 bases, leaving 1 base not matched to a gene. Germline lookup yields CDR1 WSHSY and CDR2 SAAADI. The DNA for the CDR3 is TGCGCCAGCAGTGAGTCAGGGACAGGGGGCTACGAGCAGTACTTC. It yields the protein CASSESGTGGYEQYF.

The V call is TRBV28, the J call TRBJ2-4, with D possibly TRBD2 on 7 matching bases. CDR3 length: 20 amino acids. With 1 base removed from V and 0 bases from J, the gap between germline ends came to 22 bases. Germline values: CDR1 MDHEN, CDR2 SYDVKM. The CDR3 DNA reads as TGTGCCAGCAGTTTATACGGCGGGAGTGGGGGGGCCCTAGCCAAAAACATTCAGTACTTC. Translation: CASSLYGGSGGALAKNIQYF.

This rearrangement joins TRBV2 to TRBJ2-5; TRBD1 agrees at 10 bases. This CDR3 has 14 amino acids. J lost 4 bases, V lost 5 bases, and 4 bases had no gene match. From germline, CDR1 is SNHLY and CDR2 FYNNEI. CDR3 DNA: TGTGCCAGCAGTCGACAGGGGGCGAGAGAGACCCAGTACTTC. Translation: CASSRQGARETQYF. Combining the CDR3 with reference TRBV2 and TRBJ2-5 gives the whole variable domain EPEVTQTPSHQVTQMGQEVILRCVPISNHLYFYWYRQILGQKVEFLVSFYNNEISEKSEIFDDQFSVERPDGSNFTLKIRSTKLEDSAMYFCASSRQGARETQYFGPGTRLLVL.

The chain carries TRBV29-1 and TRBJ2-7; TRBD1 matches at 7 bases. The CDR3 length is 19 residues. Germline V lookup: CDR1 SQVTM, CDR2 ANQGSEA. The V segment lost 3 bases and the J segment 2 bases; nucleotides outside the gene matches: 22. For the CDR3, the DNA is TGCAGCGTTGAGGGGGCGACAGGGTACGAGGACCCGCCAACCTACGAGCAGTACTTC. Encoded protein: CSVEGATGYEDPPTYEQYF.

J is TRBJ2-7 and V is TRBV7-8, with TRBD2 matching over 15 bases. The ends lost 4 bases at V and 2 bases at J; junction bases unmatched: 9. The CDR3 has 18 amino acids. Germline CDR1 and CDR2: SGHVS and FQNEAQ. CDR3 sequence (DNA): TGTGCCAGCAGCTCCCCTGGGACTAGCGGGAGGAGCCCCTACGAGCAGTACTTC. Translated: CASSSPGTSGRSPYEQYF.